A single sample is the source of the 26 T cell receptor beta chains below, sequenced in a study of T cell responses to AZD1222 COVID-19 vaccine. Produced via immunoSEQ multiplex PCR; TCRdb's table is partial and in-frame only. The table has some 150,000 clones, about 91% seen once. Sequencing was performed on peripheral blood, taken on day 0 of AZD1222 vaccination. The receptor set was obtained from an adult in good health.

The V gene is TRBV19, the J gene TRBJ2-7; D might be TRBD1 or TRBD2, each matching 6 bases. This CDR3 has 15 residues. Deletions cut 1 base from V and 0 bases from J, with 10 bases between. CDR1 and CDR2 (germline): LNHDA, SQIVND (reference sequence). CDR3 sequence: CASSIAGGLSYEQYF. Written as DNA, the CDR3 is TGTGCCAGTAGTATAGCCGGGGGCCTCTCCTACGAGCAGTACTTC. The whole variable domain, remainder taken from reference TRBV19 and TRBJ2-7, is DGGITQSPKYLFRKEGQNVTLSCEQNLNHDAMYWYRQDPGQGLRLIYYSQIVNDFQKGDIAEGYSVSREKKESFPLTVTSAQKNPTAFYLCASSIAGGLSYEQYFGPGTRLTVT.

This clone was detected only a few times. CDR3 DNA sequence: TGTGCCAGCAGCGCGGAGGGGCCAATGTACACTGAAGCTTTCTTT. Translation: CASSAEGPMYTEAFF. This chain joins TRBV5-4 and TRBJ1-1; tentative D call: TRBD1 (5 bases). Germline V gives CDR1 SGHNT, CDR2 YYREEE (reference sequence). Trimming stripped 4 bases from V and 3 bases from J, with 16 bases between. The CDR3 runs to 15 residues.

CDR3: CASSYLMPTDTQYF. The CDR3 nucleotides read TGTGCCAGCAGTTACCTCATGCCGACAGATACGCAGTATTTT. The chain combines TRBV6-2 or TRBV6-3 with TRBJ2-3; unclear D gene. Per the germline V gene, CDR1 is MNHEY and CDR2 is SVGEGT. V shed 2 bases and J shed 3 bases, with 9 bases lying between them. The length of the CDR3 is 14 residues.

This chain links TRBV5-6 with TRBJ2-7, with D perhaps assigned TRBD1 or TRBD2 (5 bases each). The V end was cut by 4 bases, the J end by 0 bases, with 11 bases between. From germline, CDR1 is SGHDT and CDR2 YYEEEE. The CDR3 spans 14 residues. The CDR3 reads CASSPGPLSYEQYF. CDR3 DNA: TGTGCCAGCAGCCCGGGGCCTCTCTCCTACGAGCAGTACTTC.

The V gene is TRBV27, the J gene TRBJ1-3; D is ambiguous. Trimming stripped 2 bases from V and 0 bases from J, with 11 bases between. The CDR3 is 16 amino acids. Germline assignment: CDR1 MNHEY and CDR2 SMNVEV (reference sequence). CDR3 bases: TGTGCCAGCAGTTTAACCCTCCGGGGCTCTGGAAACACCATATATTTT. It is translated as CASSLTLRGSGNTIYF.

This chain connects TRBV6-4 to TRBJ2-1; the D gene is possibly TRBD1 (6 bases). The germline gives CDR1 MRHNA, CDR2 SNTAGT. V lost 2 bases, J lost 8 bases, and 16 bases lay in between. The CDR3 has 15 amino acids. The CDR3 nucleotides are TGTGCCAGCAGTGACAGGGGCAGGGGAAAGGATGAGCAGTTCTTC. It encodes CASSDRGRGKDEQFF.

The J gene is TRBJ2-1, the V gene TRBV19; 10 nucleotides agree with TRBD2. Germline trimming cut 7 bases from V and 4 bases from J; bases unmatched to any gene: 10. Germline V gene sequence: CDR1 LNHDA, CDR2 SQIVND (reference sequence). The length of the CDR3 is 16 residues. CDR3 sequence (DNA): TGTGCCAGTACTCACTCCCTAGCGGGGGCTTACAATGAGCAGTTCTTC. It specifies CASTHSLAGAYNEQFF.

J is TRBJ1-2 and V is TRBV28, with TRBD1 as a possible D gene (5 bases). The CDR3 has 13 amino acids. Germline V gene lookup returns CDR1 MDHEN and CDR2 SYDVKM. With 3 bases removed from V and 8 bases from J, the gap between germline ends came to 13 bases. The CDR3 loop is CASSLERGWGYTF. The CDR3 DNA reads TGTGCCAGCAGTTTGGAGAGGGGCTGGGGCTACACCTTC.

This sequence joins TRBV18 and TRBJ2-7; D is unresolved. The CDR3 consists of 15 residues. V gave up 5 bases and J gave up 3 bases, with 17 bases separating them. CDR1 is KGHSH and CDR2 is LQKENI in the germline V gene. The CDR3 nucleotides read TGTGCCAGCTCATCCACAGCTGGCGTAAGCTACGAGCAGTACTTC. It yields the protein CASSSTAGVSYEQYF.

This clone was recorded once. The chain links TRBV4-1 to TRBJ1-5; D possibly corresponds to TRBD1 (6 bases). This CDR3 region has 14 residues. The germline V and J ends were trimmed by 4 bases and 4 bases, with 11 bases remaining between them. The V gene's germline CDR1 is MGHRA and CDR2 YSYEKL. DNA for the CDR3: TGCGCCAGCAGCCTCGGACAGATTAATCAGCCCCAGCATTTT. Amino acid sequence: CASSLGQINQPQHF.

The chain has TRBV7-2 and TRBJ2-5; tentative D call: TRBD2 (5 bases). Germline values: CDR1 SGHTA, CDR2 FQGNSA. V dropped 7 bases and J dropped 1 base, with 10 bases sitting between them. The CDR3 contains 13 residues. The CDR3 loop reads CASKAAAQETQYF. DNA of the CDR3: TGTGCCAGCAAGGCAGCGGCCCAAGAGACCCAGTACTTC.

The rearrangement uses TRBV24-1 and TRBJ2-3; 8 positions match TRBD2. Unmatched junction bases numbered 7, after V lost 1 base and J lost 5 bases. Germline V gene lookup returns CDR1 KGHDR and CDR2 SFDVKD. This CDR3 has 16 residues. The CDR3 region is CATSDFTGGQKDTQYF. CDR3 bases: TGTGCCACCAGTGATTTTACGGGGGGGCAAAAAGATACGCAGTATTTT.

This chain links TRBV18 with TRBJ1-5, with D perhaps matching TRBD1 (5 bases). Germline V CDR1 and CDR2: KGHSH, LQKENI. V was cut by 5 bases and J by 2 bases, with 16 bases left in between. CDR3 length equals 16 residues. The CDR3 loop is CASSLQGARGNQPQHF. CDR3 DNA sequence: TGTGCCAGCTCATTACAAGGGGCTAGGGGCAATCAGCCCCAGCATTTT.

CDR3 residues: CATRGTGRTDTQYF. The CDR3 DNA reads TGTGCCACCCGCGGGACAGGGAGGACAGATACGCAGTATTTT. The rearrangement joins TRBV24-1 to TRBJ2-3; 9 bases are a match to TRBD1. The V and J ends lost 9 bases and 3 bases, in that order; junction bases with no gene match: 6. The CDR3 is 14 residues long. Germline CDR1 is KGHDR and CDR2 is SFDVKD.

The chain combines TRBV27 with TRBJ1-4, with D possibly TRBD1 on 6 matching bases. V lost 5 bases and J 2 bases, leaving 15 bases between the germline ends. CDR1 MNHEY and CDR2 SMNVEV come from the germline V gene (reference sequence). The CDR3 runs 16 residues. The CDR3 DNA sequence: TGTGCCAGCAGTCCCCGAGGAAGGGGGACTAATGAAAAACTGTTTTTT. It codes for CASSPRGRGTNEKLFF.

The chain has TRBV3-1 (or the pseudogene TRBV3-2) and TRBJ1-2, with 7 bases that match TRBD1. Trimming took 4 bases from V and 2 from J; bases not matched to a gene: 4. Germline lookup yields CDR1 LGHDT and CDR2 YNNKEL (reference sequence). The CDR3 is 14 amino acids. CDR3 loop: CASSRGQRNYGYTF. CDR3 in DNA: TGTGCCAGCAGCCGGGGACAGCGAAACTATGGCTACACCTTC.

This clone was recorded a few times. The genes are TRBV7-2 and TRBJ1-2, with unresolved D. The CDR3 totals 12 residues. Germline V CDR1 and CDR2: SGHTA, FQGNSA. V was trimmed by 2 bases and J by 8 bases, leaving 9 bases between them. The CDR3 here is CASSLSPPGYTF. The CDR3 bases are TGTGCCAGCAGCTTATCCCCTCCCGGCTACACCTTC.

This CDR3 reads CAISEPLTPPGTYNEQFF. The DNA of the CDR3 is TGTGCCATCAGTGAGCCTCTCACTCCCCCGGGGACTTACAATGAGCAGTTCTTC. The chain is built from TRBV10-3 and TRBJ2-1; D may be TRBD2 (6 bases). The CDR3 has 18 residues. Germline CDR1 and CDR2: ENHRY and SYGVKD. V was cut by 2 bases and J by 4 bases, with 21 bases left in between.

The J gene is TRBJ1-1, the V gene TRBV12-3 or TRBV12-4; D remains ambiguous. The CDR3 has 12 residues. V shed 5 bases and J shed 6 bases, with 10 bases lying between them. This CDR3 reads CASSHPRAEAFF. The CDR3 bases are TGTGCCAGCAGTCACCCACGGGCTGAAGCTTTCTTT.

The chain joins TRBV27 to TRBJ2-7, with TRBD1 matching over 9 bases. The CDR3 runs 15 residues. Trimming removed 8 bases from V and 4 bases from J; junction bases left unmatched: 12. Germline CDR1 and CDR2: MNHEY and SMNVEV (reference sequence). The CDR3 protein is CASGFRGQGVYEQYF. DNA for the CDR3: TGTGCCAGCGGCTTCCGGGGACAGGGAGTTTACGAGCAGTACTTC.

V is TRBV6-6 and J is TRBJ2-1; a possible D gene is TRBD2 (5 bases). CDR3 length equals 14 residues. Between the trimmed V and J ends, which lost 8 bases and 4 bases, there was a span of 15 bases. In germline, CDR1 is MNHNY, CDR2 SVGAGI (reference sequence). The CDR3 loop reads CASLSGSGYNEQFF. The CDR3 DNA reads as TGTGCCAGCTTATCGGGGTCAGGTTACAATGAGCAGTTCTTC.

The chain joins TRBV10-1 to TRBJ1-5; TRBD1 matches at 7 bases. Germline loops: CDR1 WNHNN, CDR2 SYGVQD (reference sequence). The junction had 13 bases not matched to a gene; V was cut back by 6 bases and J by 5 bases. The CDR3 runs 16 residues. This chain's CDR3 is CASSPDRVQRDQPQHF. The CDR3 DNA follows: TGCGCCAGCAGCCCTGACAGGGTCCAGCGGGATCAGCCCCAGCATTTT.

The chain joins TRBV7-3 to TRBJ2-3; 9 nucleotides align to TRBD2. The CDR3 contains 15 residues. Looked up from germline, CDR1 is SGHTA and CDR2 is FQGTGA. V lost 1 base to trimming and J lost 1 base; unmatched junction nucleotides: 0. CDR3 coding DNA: TGTGCCAGCAGCTTAATAGCGGGGGGCACAGATACGCAGTATTTT. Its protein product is CASSLIAGGTDTQYF.

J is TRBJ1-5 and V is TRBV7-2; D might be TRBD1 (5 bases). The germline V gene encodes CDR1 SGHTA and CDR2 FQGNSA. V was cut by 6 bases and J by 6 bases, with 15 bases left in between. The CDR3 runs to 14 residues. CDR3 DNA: TGTGCCAGCAGTTTCCGGGGGGAGAGTCAGCCCCAGCATTTT. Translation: CASSFRGESQPQHF.

The CDR3 reads CASSLGQSHSGNTIYF. The CDR3 DNA reads as TGTGCCAGCAGCTTAGGACAGAGCCACTCTGGAAACACCATATATTTT. The chain couples TRBV7-2 to TRBJ1-3; TRBD1 is a possible D gene (5 bases). V was cut by 1 base and J by 0 bases, with 10 bases left in between. Germline loops: CDR1 SGHTA, CDR2 FQGNSA. The CDR3 contains 16 residues.

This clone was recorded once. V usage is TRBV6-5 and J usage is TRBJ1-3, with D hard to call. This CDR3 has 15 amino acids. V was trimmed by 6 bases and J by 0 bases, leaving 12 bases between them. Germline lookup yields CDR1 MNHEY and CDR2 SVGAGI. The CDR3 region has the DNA TGTGCCAGCAGAACCGTGACAAGCTCTGGAAACACCATATATTTT. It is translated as CASRTVTSSGNTIYF.